This T cell receptor beta chain stems from a study of tumor and adjacent non-tumor tissue in lung cancer. The template was RNA from unsorted bulk tissue. CDR3 length: 15 residues. The germline V gene encodes CDR1 MNHNS and CDR2 SASEGT. The library came from three nested PCR rounds adapted from ARM-PCR protocols. MiXCR was run by TCRdb on the multiplex PCR reads, yielding one entry per CDR3 protein. The repertoire consists of tens of thousands of distinct CDR3 sequences, with roughly 72% occurring once and the leading ten covering under 9.5%. On this clonotype itself: Relative to the germline gene, one junction end is altered; a read error may explain this.

This TCR derives from a woman between 35 and 50 years old with non-small cell lung cancer. This sequence joins TRBV6-1 and TRBJ1-5, with D hard to call. The sample consisted of lung tumor tissue. CDR3 DNA: TGTGCCAGCAGTAGAAGGCGGGTAGATGATCAACCCCAGCATTTT. Residues: CASSRRRVDDQPQHF.